The clone carrying this T cell receptor beta chain was detected many times. Its specificity is not known. This sample was taken from a study of Graves' ophthalmopathy and Graves' hyperthyroidism. The term stable hyperthyroidism indicated an absence of ophthalmopathy within 18 months of follow-up. Enrollment excluded any patients with other autoimmune diseases, uncontrolled infections, pregnancy or lactation. RNA transcripts provided the template for amplifying TCR beta CDR3 regions. First-round RT-PCR used HTBI primers; second-round multiplex PCR followed. Via MiXCR, TCRdb re-called the multiplex PCR reads, giving one row per CDR3 protein. Of hundreds of thousands of distinct CDR3 sequences listed, roughly 20% are singletons. With 2 bases removed from V and 7 bases from J, the gap between germline ends came to 17 bases. CDR3 length equals 16 residues. Germline CDR1 reads ENHRY; CDR2 reads SYGVKD. Study-level points and caveats: Blood shared most expanded thyroid clonotypes above 0.001 frequency. At just under 71% sensitivity and approximately 72% specificity, the model predicted progression of the ophthalmopathy.

This rearrangement joins TRBV10-3 to TRBJ2-2, with D possibly TRBD2 on 6 matching bases. The TCR sequence derives from a young woman with stable Graves' hyperthyroidism. Sequencing was done on a sample of peripheral blood. This CDR3 is CAISETPGGLVGELFF. In DNA form, the CDR3 reads TGTGCCATCAGTGAGACCCCCGGGGGTCTAGTCGGGGAGCTGTTTTTT.